The entry below describes one T cell receptor (beta chain). This clonotype was recorded at least ten times. Its binding antigen is unknown. Qualities for individual bases were not recorded, and no much larger clone is one base off. CDR1 and CDR2 (MNHEY, SVGEGT) derive from the germline V gene. Taken from cysteine to phenylalanine, the CDR3 has 12 residues. Solely the CDR3 DNA is kept, with 36 bases framed from the first base. V loses 5 bases, J loses 7 bases, and the germline ends lie 11 bases apart. The data belong to a study of molecular identifiers for immune sequencing clone quantification (dated by TCRdb to the late 2010s). Looking at the study overall: For a replicate experiment, the RNA from either approximately 20,000 or 100,000 naive CD8 T cells was divided into five aliquots, and four of those aliquots went on to sequencing. CD8 T cells were used in a methods study to benchmark molecular-identifier clustering-based TCR repertoire sequencing (MIDCIRS) and TCR RNA copy counting. Points the paper makes about the study in general: Modeling gave about 3 recovered TCR RNA copies per cell versus 8 to 10 by digital PCR, implying approximately 30% capture efficiency. Highly expanded clone sizes could be underestimated because identical TCR molecules may share a barcode. When barcode sub-clustering was omitted, TCR diversity was inflated by chimeric consensus sequences, with chimeras reaching as high as 47%. Even against a background of about a million naive CD8 T cells, spiked-in Jurkat TCR RNA amounting to a single cell's worth was reported to be detectable. Clones above 20 RNA copies held over 97% of molecules in CMV-specific effector cells but under 1% in naive cells. The naive libraries included spiked-in Jurkat TCR RNA (about nine copies' worth), and this RNA is not part of the donor repertoire.

Libraries of naive CD8 T cells were built from around 20,000 to 1,000,000 sorted cells, with 10%, 30% or 50% of the purified RNA used. Naive CD8 T cells were FACS-sorted as CD8+CD4-CCR7+CD45RA+ on a BD FACSAria II into RLT Plus buffer. Detection sensitivity was tested by spiking Jurkat RNA equal to some 11 TCR copies' worth into samples containing about 18,000-1,000,000 naive CD8 T cells. CD8 T cells were enriched using RosetteSep CD8+ T Cell Enrichment Cocktail and Ficoll-Paque, and the enriched cells then underwent ACK red cell lysis. Library preparation used PCR. TCRdb shows the sequencer as Illumina HiSeq 4000. Bulk TCR libraries were generated as previously described, with the TCR primers listed in Table S5 used. Total RNA was purified with the Qiagen AllPrep DNA/RNA kit. Reads from multiple sequencing runs of the same library were pooled before analysis. As for the authors' bioinformatics: Reads were retained only if their TCR constant sequence matched exactly, and those retained reads were trimmed to 150 nt and grouped according to their 12-nt molecular barcodes. Reads in each barcode group were sub-clustered using a 15% Levenshtein threshold, and a quality-weighted consensus sequence was built for each RNA molecule. Non-functional sequences were excluded, and lower-count sequences lying one edit away from another sequence were also excluded. Barcode sub-clusters with fewer than 20% of the maximum read count were removed, based on fitting two negative binomial distributions. In-frame beta chains were kept once TCRdb had trimmed the public reads at Q25 with fastp and called clones with MiXCR. One record per CDR3 amino acid sequence lists the most common genes and DNA. What appears here as the V and J calls and clone size reflects TCRdb's work, not the paper's. Across this sample there are around 25,000 distinct CDR3 sequences, with roughly 18% seen only once. The top ten constitute 0.99% of the sample.

This clonotype was sampled from a human donor in good health. Some libraries in this study had Jurkat cell RNA spiked in. Sequencing used naive CD8+ T cells from blood, with Jurkat cell RNA spiked in. The sample's cell subset or site label is to be understood as: FACS-sorted CD8+CD4-CCR7+CD45RA+ naive T cells. The V and J segments used are TRBV6-2 or TRBV6-3 and TRBJ1-2; the D gene cannot be resolved reliably. The sequence in DNA is TGTGCCAGCAGTCCCACGATGGTTGGCTACACCTTC. Translated, it reads CASSPTMVGYTF.